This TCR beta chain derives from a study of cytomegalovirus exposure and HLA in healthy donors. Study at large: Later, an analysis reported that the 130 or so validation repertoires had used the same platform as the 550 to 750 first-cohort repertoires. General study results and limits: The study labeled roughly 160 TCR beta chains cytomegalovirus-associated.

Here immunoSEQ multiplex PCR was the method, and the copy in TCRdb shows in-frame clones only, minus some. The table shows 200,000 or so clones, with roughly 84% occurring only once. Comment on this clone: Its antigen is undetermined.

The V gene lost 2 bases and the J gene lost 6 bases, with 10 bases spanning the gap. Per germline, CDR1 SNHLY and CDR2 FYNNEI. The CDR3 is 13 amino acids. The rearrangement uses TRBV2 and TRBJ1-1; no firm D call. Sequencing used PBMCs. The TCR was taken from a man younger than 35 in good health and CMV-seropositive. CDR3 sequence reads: CASSESGGPEAFF. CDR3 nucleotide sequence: TGTGCCAGCAGTGAAAGTGGAGGGCCTGAAGCTTTCTTT. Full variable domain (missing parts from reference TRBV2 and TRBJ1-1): EPEVTQTPSHQVTQMGQEVILRCVPISNHLYFYWYRQILGQKVEFLVSFYNNEISEKSEIFDDQFSVERPDGSNFTLKIRSTKLEDSAMYFCASSESGGPEAFFGQGTRLTVV.